The 23 T cell receptor beta chains listed next were all sequenced from one sample in a study of spatial heterogeneity in lung cancer. Time point: sample taken at primary tumor resection. Study-level points and caveats: It was found that expanded intratumoral alpha and beta TCR counts tracked tumor mutation counts.

TCRdb redid the calling of the 5' RACE reads with MiXCR, one entry per CDR3 protein. Among 4,500 to 5,000 distinct CDR3 sequences listed, just under 30% were seen once. Which antigens these TCRs recognize remains unknown. The sample in question was lung tumor tissue, obtained at surgery. The receptors were sampled from a female donor with early-stage non-small cell lung cancer.

This clonotype is medium-sized (0.01 to 0.1%) within its sample. Written as DNA, the CDR3 is TGTGCCAGCAGCCGCGAGACAGGGTGGGATACGCAGTATTTT. Protein sequence: CASSRETGWDTQYF. This chain joins TRBV7-9 and TRBJ2-3, with 7 bases identical to TRBD1. Germline V gives CDR1 SEHNR, CDR2 FQNEAQ (reference sequence). The CDR3 contains 14 residues. V shed 5 bases and J 6 bases; nucleotides not matched to a gene: 8.

The V and J genes are TRBV28 and TRBJ2-1, with 13 bases lining up with TRBD2. V trimming: 4 bases; J trimming: 0 bases; junction bases outside the gene matches: 3. Looked up from germline, CDR1 is MDHEN and CDR2 is SYDVKM. This CDR3 comprises 17 residues. CDR3 nucleotide sequence: TGTGCCAGCAGTTCCAGGACTAGCGGGAGCTCCTACAATGAGCAGTTCTTC. This encodes CASSSRTSGSSYNEQFF.

The chain employs TRBV2 and TRBJ2-7; 7 bases align to TRBD2. Germline V gene sequence: CDR1 SNHLY, CDR2 FYNNEI. This CDR3 contains 14 residues. The trim removed 3 bases at V and 1 base at J, leaving 3 bases unmatched. CDR3 sequence (DNA): TGTGCCAGCAGTGAGACTAGCTATTCCTACGAGCAGTACTTC. Translated, it gives CASSETSYSYEQYF. Drawing the rest from reference TRBV2 and TRBJ2-7, the complete variable domain is EPEVTQTPSHQVTQMGQEVILRCVPISNHLYFYWYRQILGQKVEFLVSFYNNEISEKSEIFDDQFSVERPDGSNFTLKIRSTKLEDSAMYFCASSETSYSYEQYFGPGTRLTVT.

The chain uses TRBV20-1 and TRBJ2-3; unclear D gene. V was cut by 0 bases and J by 3 bases, with 7 bases left in between. This CDR3 contains 13 residues. Germline V gene sequence: CDR1 DFQATT, CDR2 SNEGSKA (reference sequence). The CDR3 reads CSARDPLTDTQYF. The DNA of the CDR3 is TGCAGTGCTAGAGATCCATTAACAGATACGCAGTATTTT.

By share, this clonotype counts as medium-sized (0.01 to 0.1%). The gene calls are TRBV18 and TRBJ1-5, with 7 bases aligning to TRBD1. CDR3 size: 14 residues. The junction had 6 bases not matched to a gene; V was cut back by 3 bases and J by 7 bases. Per the germline V gene, CDR1 is KGHSH and CDR2 is LQKENI. The CDR3 region is CASSPGRGAQPQHF. The CDR3 nucleotides read TGTGCCAGCTCACCGGGCAGGGGGGCCCAGCCCCAGCATTTT.

This clonotype qualifies as large. The chain combines TRBV4-1 with TRBJ2-7; D may be TRBD2 (6 bases). V shed 1 base and J shed 3 bases, with 7 bases lying between them. The germline CDR1 and CDR2 sequences are MGHRA and YSYEKL. CDR3 length: 13 amino acids. For the CDR3, the DNA is TGCGCCAGCAGCCAAGGGGGAGGCTACGAGCAGTACTTC. This codes for CASSQGGGYEQYF.

The chain combines TRBV28 with TRBJ2-4; D not resolved. Germline CDR1 is MDHEN and CDR2 is SYDVKM. The CDR3 is made up of 14 amino acids. V was clipped by 1 base and J by 2 bases, with 6 bases between them. The CDR3 coding sequence is TGTGCCAGCAGTTTATTGGGGTCCAAAAACATTCAGTACTTC. It specifies CASSLLGSKNIQYF.

This clonotype is medium-sized within its sample. V gene TRBV7-6 combines with J gene TRBJ2-7, with 9 positions matching TRBD1. CDR3 size: 17 residues. The germline V gene has CDR1 SGHVS and CDR2 FNYEAQ. Unmatched junction bases numbered 9, after V lost 0 bases and J lost 3 bases. Here the CDR3 DNA reads TGTGCCAGCAGCTTAGCCCGGACAGGGGTGGAATACTACGAGCAGTACTTC. This translates into CASSLARTGVEYYEQYF.

In this sample, this clonotype turned up many times. The chain has TRBV7-2 and TRBJ2-7, with no clear D. Germline CDR1 is SGHTA and CDR2 is FQGNSA. The CDR3 is 14 amino acids. V was shortened by 1 base and J by 6 bases, with 13 bases between the two germline ends. Here the CDR3 reads CASSLGRLRPEQYF. The CDR3 region has the DNA TGTGCCAGCAGCTTAGGGCGTCTTAGACCCGAGCAGTACTTC.

The chain recombines TRBV7-2 with TRBJ2-3; no firm D call. The CDR3 is 14 residues long. Germline lookup yields CDR1 SGHTA and CDR2 FQGNSA. Deletions cut 5 bases from V and 5 bases from J, with 14 bases between. CDR3 sequence (DNA): TGTGCCAGCAGCCTAATCGGGTCCGAAGATACGCAGTATTTT. Protein product: CASSLIGSEDTQYF.

This clonotype showed up many times. This chain joins TRBV12-3 or TRBV12-4 and TRBJ1-5, with TRBD1 as a possible D gene (6 bases). This CDR3 has 15 residues. V lost 1 base and J lost 7, with 14 bases in between. The CDR3 nucleotides are TGTGCCAGCAGTTTAGACGGGGGCGGTCGGCAGCCCCAGCATTTT. It encodes CASSLDGGGRQPQHF.

V and J are TRBV29-1 and TRBJ2-3; no definite D call. The germline CDR1 and CDR2 sequences are SQVTM and ANQGSEA. This CDR3 contains 12 residues. Trimming stripped 2 bases from V and 1 base from J, with 4 bases between. Here the CDR3 reads CSVERGTDTQYF. In DNA form, the CDR3 reads TGCAGCGTTGAACGGGGCACAGATACGCAGTATTTT.

This clonotype was observed a single time. The rearrangement links TRBV11-2 to TRBJ2-5, with D possibly matching TRBD1 (5 bases). CDR1 is SGHAT, CDR2 FQNNGV, per germline. CDR3 size: 14 residues. V lost 1 base and J lost 5, with 11 bases in between. The CDR3 DNA reads TGTGCCAGCAGCTTAGGAGACAGACGGGAGACCCAGTACTTC. Amino acids: CASSLGDRRETQYF.

This clonotype appeared many times. The chain employs TRBV5-1 and TRBJ1-1, with D perhaps TRBD1 (6 bases). The CDR3 covers 15 residues. Germline V gene lookup returns CDR1 SGHRS and CDR2 YFSETQ. The V gene lost 4 bases and the J gene lost 1 base, with 14 bases spanning the gap. CDR3 sequence reads: CASSLRTAGNTEAFF. The CDR3 DNA is TGCGCCAGCAGCCTGCGGACAGCAGGGAACACTGAAGCTTTCTTT.

This clonotype was seen once. The rearrangement links TRBV5-1 to TRBJ2-6; 9 nucleotides line up with TRBD1. The CDR3 sequence is 16 residues long. Germline loops: CDR1 SGHRS, CDR2 YFSETQ. V was clipped by 4 bases and J by 0 bases; unmatched bases: 2. CDR3 DNA: TGCGCCAGCAGCCGGGACAGGGTCTCTGGGGCCAACGTCCTGACTTTC. Its protein product is CASSRDRVSGANVLTF.

This rearrangement joins TRBV20-1 to TRBJ2-5; 14 bases fit TRBD2. The CDR3 spans 18 residues. Germline V gene data show CDR1 as DFQATT and CDR2 as SNEGSKA (reference sequence). J gave up 1 base and V 0 bases, and 7 bases lay outside the gene matches. CDR3 coding DNA: TGCAGTGCTAGAGATTACAAGACTAGCGGGGGGGCCCAAGAGACCCAGTACTTC. This codes for CSARDYKTSGGAQETQYF.

This clonotype was picked up many times. The chain recombines TRBV20-1 with TRBJ1-3; D not resolved. This CDR3 is 13 amino acids long. The V end was cut by 0 bases, the J end by 4 bases, with 7 bases between. From germline, CDR1 is DFQATT and CDR2 SNEGSKA (reference sequence). Written as DNA, the CDR3 is TGCAGTGCTAGAGACCGCAGGGGAAACACCATATATTTT. The encoded protein is CSARDRRGNTIYF.

The J gene is TRBJ2-1, the V gene TRBV4-2; TRBD2 matches at 7 bases. J was trimmed by 6 bases and V by 1 base; bases with no gene match: 9. In germline, CDR1 is LGHNA, CDR2 YNFKEQ. This CDR3 comprises 16 residues. CDR3 region: CASSQGGPRTSNEQFF. As DNA, the CDR3 is TGTGCCAGCAGCCAAGGGGGTCCACGGACTAGCAATGAGCAGTTCTTC.

The chain has TRBV20-1 and TRBJ2-7; no clear D gene. The CDR3 is made up of 12 amino acids. The germline V gene has CDR1 DFQATT and CDR2 SNEGSKA (reference sequence). The V gene lost 1 base and the J gene lost 4 bases, with 8 bases spanning the gap. Written as DNA, the CDR3 is TGCAGTGCTAGAGGGACGTCTTACGAGCAGTACTTC. Its translation is CSARGTSYEQYF.

The V gene is TRBV27, the J gene TRBJ2-1; D call uncertain. The CDR3 extends over 14 amino acids. Germline V gene sequence: CDR1 MNHEY, CDR2 SMNVEV (reference sequence). Trimming took off 7 bases at V and 3 bases at J, with 13 bases between the two ends. The CDR3 DNA is TGTGCCAGCACTCTAGATGTTGGCTACAATGAGCAGTTCTTC. Translated, it gives CASTLDVGYNEQFF.

The chain links TRBV10-3 to TRBJ1-2; TRBD1 matches 7 bases. Per germline, CDR1 ENHRY and CDR2 SYGVKD. J was trimmed by 5 bases and V by 10 bases; bases with no gene match: 16. The CDR3 extends over 15 amino acids. CDR3 sequence: CATGGWTPPQYGYTF. The CDR3 nucleotides read TGTGCCACAGGGGGTTGGACTCCCCCCCAATATGGCTACACCTTC.

This clonotype is labeled as medium-sized (0.01 to 0.1%). This chain connects TRBV29-1 to TRBJ2-1; 7 bases align to TRBD1. Germline loops: CDR1 SQVTM, CDR2 ANQGSEA. With 0 bases clipped from V and 4 bases from J, the junction kept 9 bases outside the gene matches. The CDR3 extends over 16 amino acids. The CDR3, as DNA: TGCAGCGTTGAAGACCCCGACAGGGAAGGGTACAATGAGCAGTTCTTC. It translates to CSVEDPDREGYNEQFF.

By sample share, this clonotype is medium-sized. V is TRBV6-6 and J is TRBJ2-2; tentative D call: TRBD2 (6 bases). The germline CDR1 and CDR2 sequences are MNHNY and SVGAGI (reference sequence). The CDR3 has 13 amino acids. V lost 6 bases and J lost 5, with 10 bases in between. The CDR3 sequence: CASRGGRTGELFF. The CDR3, as DNA: TGTGCCAGCAGGGGGGGAAGAACCGGGGAGCTGTTTTTT.